One sample yielded the 9 T cell receptor beta chains listed below, sequenced in a study of blood T cell repertoires in COVID-19. TCRdb's copy holds only in-frame clones and misses some; the assay was immunoSEQ multiplex PCR. In the table there are some 190,000 clones, around 84% of which are singletons. Material for sequencing was peripheral blood. The receptors originated from a human donor in a cohort sampled during active COVID-19.

The chain employs TRBV2 and TRBJ1-1; D gene unclear. Trimming stripped 2 bases from V and 3 bases from J, with 4 bases between. Germline-derived CDR1 and CDR2 are SNHLY and FYNNEI. The CDR3 spans 12 residues. The CDR3 nucleotides are TGTGCCAGCAGTGAACGGTACACTGAAGCTTTCTTT. Translation gives CASSERYTEAFF.

The chain recombines TRBV7-2 with TRBJ2-1; 11 bases are a match to TRBD2. Germline loops: CDR1 SGHTA, CDR2 FQGNSA. V lost 5 bases, J lost 5 bases, and 2 bases stayed unmatched. This CDR3 contains 14 residues. This chain's CDR3 is CASSKGLADNEQFF. As DNA, the CDR3 is TGTGCCAGCAGCAAGGGACTAGCGGACAATGAGCAGTTCTTC.

The rearrangement uses TRBV6-5 and TRBJ2-7, with 9 bases that match TRBD2. CDR3 size: 13 residues. Losses at the gene ends were 7 bases for V and 3 bases for J; bases not matched to a gene: 4. CDR1 is MNHEY, CDR2 SVGAGI, per germline. The CDR3 loop reads CASNLAGIYEQYV. The CDR3 DNA follows: TGTGCCAGCAATCTAGCGGGGATCTACGAGCAGTACGTC.

J is TRBJ1-2 and V is TRBV10-3, with TRBD1 identical over 9 bases. This CDR3 is 16 amino acids long. After removal of 4 bases from V and 4 bases from J, the junction contained 10 bases not matched to a gene. Germline V gives CDR1 ENHRY, CDR2 SYGVKD. CDR3: CAISGAGLDRGYGYTF. DNA of the CDR3: TGTGCCATCAGTGGGGCAGGCCTGGACAGGGGCTATGGCTACACCTTC.

This clone has a single count. The rearrangement links TRBV7-2 to TRBJ2-3; 14 nucleotides match TRBD2. V trimming: 5 bases; J trimming: 4 bases; junction bases outside the gene matches: 14. Germline V gene lookup returns CDR1 SGHTA and CDR2 FQGNSA. The length of the CDR3 is 19 residues. The CDR3 protein is CASSATSGRATKSSDTQYF. The CDR3 coding sequence is TGTGCCAGCAGCGCGACTAGCGGGAGGGCCACTAAATCCTCAGATACGCAGTATTTT.

The V call is TRBV3-1 (or the pseudogene TRBV3-2), the J call TRBJ2-1; tentative D call: TRBD2 (5 bases). Germline V gene sequence: CDR1 LGHDT, CDR2 YNNKEL (reference sequence). Trimming took off 1 base at V and 5 bases at J, with 9 bases between the two ends. This CDR3 is 14 amino acids long. The CDR3 region is CASSQGSGDNEQFF. DNA of the CDR3: TGTGCCAGCAGCCAAGGCTCCGGGGACAATGAGCAGTTCTTC.

The CDR3 DNA is TGTGCCAGCAGCTTATCAGCCGACAGAAGTAATGAAAAACTGTTTTTT. It is translated as CASSLSADRSNEKLFF. This chain joins TRBV7-9 and TRBJ1-4; D may be TRBD1 (5 bases). CDR1 and CDR2 (germline): SEHNR, FQNEAQ (reference sequence). This CDR3 contains 16 residues. Trimming took off 2 bases at V and 4 bases at J, with 14 bases between the two ends.

The V and J genes are TRBV20-1 and TRBJ2-7; maybe TRBD1 (5 bases). The germline CDR1 and CDR2 sequences are DFQATT and SNEGSKA (reference sequence). The CDR3 loop spans 11 amino acids. Between the trimmed V and J ends, which lost 6 bases and 8 bases, there was a span of 14 bases. The CDR3 spells CSAPTGAQQYF. Written as DNA, the CDR3 is TGCAGTGCCCCTACAGGAGCCCAGCAGTACTTC.

The rearrangement links TRBV7-8 to TRBJ2-7, with D hard to call. The CDR3 covers 14 residues. The germline CDR1 and CDR2 sequences are SGHVS and FQNEAQ. V lost 2 bases, J lost 4 bases, and 12 bases lay in between. The CDR3 bases are TGTGCCAGCAGCTTACAGGATCTAATATACGAGCAGTACTTC. Protein sequence: CASSLQDLIYEQYF.